Below, 31 T cell receptor beta chains from the same sample are listed, as sequenced in a study of T cells expressing NK-cell markers. TCRdb reanalyzed the 5' RACE reads, giving one entry per CDR3 protein sequence and no DNA. Its table lists some 600,000 distinct CDR3 sequences. Sequencing used blood T cells: a sorted CD56 or NKG2C T cell subset, CD4+ or CD8+ T cells, or bulk PBMC T cells (not recorded which). The source of these receptors is a man between 18 and 35 years old in good health.

The CDR3 loop is CASFGLGELFF. The V and J genes are TRBV7-2 and TRBJ2-2. CDR1 and CDR2 (germline): SGHTA, FQGNSA. The CDR3 runs to 11 residues.

V gene TRBV29-1 combines with J gene TRBJ1-1. Germline CDR1 reads SQVTM; CDR2 reads ANQGSEA. The CDR3 consists of 12 residues. CDR3 sequence: CSAARGEAEAFF.

The chain is built from TRBV20-1 and TRBJ2-3. CDR3 size: 13 residues. Germline V lookup: CDR1 DFQATT, CDR2 SNEGSKA (reference sequence). CDR3 sequence reads: CSATGVGADTQYF.

This chain links TRBV11-2 with TRBJ2-7; the D call of TRBD2 rests on TCRdb alone, since no DNA is present to check it. Germline V gives CDR1 SGHAT, CDR2 FQNNGV. This CDR3 has 14 amino acids. The CDR3 region is CASSFARALNEQYF.

V usage is TRBV5-1 and J usage is TRBJ2-5; TCRdb's D call of TRBD1 is untestable without DNA. Germline V CDR1 and CDR2: SGHRS, YFSETQ. This CDR3 comprises 17 residues. The CDR3 here is CASSLAGGGGSWETQYF.

The chain has TRBV6-2 or TRBV6-3 and TRBJ2-7; absent DNA, TCRdb's TRBD1 call cannot be checked. The CDR3 is 14 amino acids. Germline CDR1 and CDR2: MNHEY and SVGEGT. The CDR3 spells CASRNRGWAYEQYF.

The V and J genes are TRBV20-1 and TRBJ2-7. This CDR3 has 13 amino acids. Per the germline V gene, CDR1 is DFQATT and CDR2 is SNEGSKA (reference sequence). The CDR3 is CSARLRSSYEQYF.

This chain uses TRBV5-6 with TRBJ1-1; TCRdb returns TRBD1, unconfirmable since there is no DNA. Germline CDR1 is SGHDT and CDR2 is YYEEEE. The CDR3 runs 15 residues. CDR3 residues: CASSLSWDRETEAFF. The entire variable domain, with the rest obtained from reference TRBV5-6 and TRBJ1-1, is as follows: DAGVTQSPTHLIKTRGQQVTLRCSPKSGHDTVSWYQQALGQGPQFIFQYYEEEERQRGNFPDRFSGHQFPNYSSELNVNALLLGDSALYLCASSLSWDRETEAFFGQGTRLTVV.

The gene calls are TRBV30 and TRBJ1-6. The germline V gene has CDR1 GTSNPN and CDR2 SVGIG (reference sequence). The CDR3 contains 13 residues. Here the CDR3 reads CAWAVSYNSPLHF.

V and J are TRBV5-1 and TRBJ2-1; TCRdb indicates TRBD2, and absent DNA this call remains unverified. Germline values: CDR1 SGHRS, CDR2 YFSETQ. The CDR3 extends over 16 amino acids. The chain's CDR3 is CASSGGRGRVRLEQFF.

The rearrangement joins TRBV5-1 to TRBJ1-4; TCRdb returns TRBD1, unconfirmable since there is no DNA. This CDR3 has 18 amino acids. CDR1 and CDR2 (germline): SGHRS, YFSETQ. CDR3 residues: CASSLAGGTGTENEKLFF. Filled out from reference TRBV5-1 and TRBJ1-4, the complete variable domain reads KAGVTQTPRYLIKTRGQQVTLSCSPISGHRSVSWYQQTPGQGLQFLFEYFSETQRNKGNFPGRFSGRQFSNSRSEMNVSTLELGDSALYLCASSLAGGTGTENEKLFFGSGTQLSVL.

This chain connects TRBV7-8 to TRBJ1-1; the D call from TCRdb, TRBD1, cannot be confirmed without DNA. Germline assignment: CDR1 SGHVS and CDR2 FQNEAQ. The CDR3 is made up of 11 amino acids. CDR3 protein: CASGGDTEAFF. Full variable domain (missing parts from reference TRBV7-8 and TRBJ1-1): GAGVSQSPRYKVAKRGQDVALRCDPISGHVSLFWYQQALGQGPEFLTYFQNEAQLDKSGLPSDRFFAERPEGSVSTLKIQRTQQEDSAVYLCASGGDTEAFFGQGTRLTVV.

J is TRBJ1-6 and V is TRBV10-3; TCRdb names TRBD1, which stays unverified in the absence of DNA. The CDR3 has 14 amino acids. Looked up from germline, CDR1 is ENHRY and CDR2 is SYGVKD. CDR3 protein: CAIRGTGSNSPLHF.

This rearrangement joins TRBV4-3 to TRBJ2-1; TCRdb returns TRBD2, unconfirmable since there is no DNA. The CDR3 spans 17 residues. Germline CDR1 is LGHNA and CDR2 is YSLEER. CDR3 in amino acids: CASSQDSGSSSYNEQFF.

V and J are TRBV18 and TRBJ2-1. Germline V lookup: CDR1 KGHSH, CDR2 LQKENI. This CDR3 has 13 residues. The CDR3 here is CASSPQFYNEQFF.

This chain links TRBV11-2 with TRBJ2-7. Germline V gene lookup returns CDR1 SGHAT and CDR2 FQNNGV. The CDR3 contains 12 residues. The CDR3 here is CASSLDHYEQYF.

V and J are TRBV5-1 and TRBJ1-2; the TCRdb call, TRBD1, lacks DNA for checking. Germline-derived CDR1 and CDR2 are SGHRS and YFSETQ. CDR3 length: 15 residues. CDR3 sequence reads: CASSLSSGQTYGYTF. Variable domain in full (rest from reference TRBV5-1 and TRBJ1-2): KAGVTQTPRYLIKTRGQQVTLSCSPISGHRSVSWYQQTPGQGLQFLFEYFSETQRNKGNFPGRFSGRQFSNSRSEMNVSTLELGDSALYLCASSLSSGQTYGYTFGSGTRLTVV.

The chain uses TRBV5-1 and TRBJ2-7. The CDR3 is 15 amino acids. Germline CDR1 and CDR2: SGHRS and YFSETQ. CDR3 sequence reads: CASSLGGDPSYEQYF.

The CDR3 is CASSYGGPNYGYTF. This sequence joins TRBV6-5 and TRBJ1-2; without DNA, the TCRdb call of TRBD1 cannot be checked. Looked up from germline, CDR1 is MNHEY and CDR2 is SVGAGI. This CDR3 has 14 amino acids.

J is TRBJ2-3 and V is TRBV5-4; there is no DNA to check the TCRdb D call of TRBD2. CDR1 is SGHNT and CDR2 is YYREEE in the germline V gene (reference sequence). The CDR3 runs 15 residues. The CDR3: CASSLEGPRSDTQYF.

This chain connects TRBV10-3 to TRBJ2-3; the D gene TCRdb calls, TRBD1, cannot be checked with no DNA. The CDR3 sequence is 13 residues long. Germline CDR1 reads ENHRY; CDR2 reads SYGVKD. The CDR3 sequence is CAIKGQGADTQYF.

This rearrangement joins TRBV12-3 or TRBV12-4 to TRBJ1-2. The CDR3 spans 15 residues. CDR3 residues: CASSLRTSRPYGYTF.

This sequence joins TRBV6-2 or TRBV6-3 and TRBJ2-5; as DNA is missing, the TRBD1 call by TCRdb cannot be tested. CDR1 is MNHEY, CDR2 SVGEGT, per germline. The CDR3 sequence is 15 residues long. The CDR3 protein is CASSSPGQHRETQYF.

This rearrangement joins TRBV6-2 or TRBV6-3 to TRBJ2-7; TCRdb calls TRBD1, which cannot be checked without DNA. There are 15 residues in the CDR3. Germline CDR1 and CDR2: MNHEY and SVGEGT. The CDR3 protein is CASLTRTAGPYEQYF.

J is TRBJ1-1 and V is TRBV6-1. The CDR3 consists of 13 residues. Germline CDR1 MNHNS, CDR2 SASEGT. CDR3: CASRGSLNTEAFF.

This chain uses TRBV20-1 with TRBJ2-7; TCRdb's assignment of TRBD2 cannot be checked, as there is no DNA. CDR1 and CDR2 (germline): DFQATT, SNEGSKA (reference sequence). CDR3 length equals 12 residues. The CDR3 region is CSAERRTYEQYF.

This chain links TRBV7-9 with TRBJ2-1; absent DNA, TCRdb's TRBD1 call cannot be checked. This CDR3 is built from 14 residues. Germline V lookup: CDR1 SEHNR, CDR2 FQNEAQ (reference sequence). The CDR3 spells CASSLVLGSHEQFF.

V is TRBV20-1 and J is TRBJ1-1; TCRdb gives TRBD1 as the D gene, but with no DNA this cannot be confirmed. This CDR3 is 14 amino acids long. Germline CDR1 DFQATT, CDR2 SNEGSKA (reference sequence). CDR3 sequence: CSAREARGRPEAFF.

The CDR3 spells CASSQGPLDRVMAQYF. This sequence joins TRBV3-1 and TRBJ2-5; with no DNA, the TCRdb D assignment of TRBD1 cannot be verified. The CDR3 is made up of 16 amino acids. Germline V CDR1 and CDR2: LGHDT, YNNKEL (reference sequence).

This rearrangement joins TRBV20-1 to TRBJ2-5; TCRdb indicates TRBD1, and absent DNA this call remains unverified. This CDR3 is built from 15 residues. Per the germline V gene, CDR1 is DFQATT and CDR2 is SNEGSKA (reference sequence). The CDR3: CSASSMGSTGETQYF.

V gene TRBV7-8 combines with J gene TRBJ2-2; TCRdb proposes TRBD1, but this gene call is untestable without DNA. From germline, CDR1 is SGHVS and CDR2 FQNEAQ. CDR3 length: 16 amino acids. The chain's CDR3 is CASSRPGASGFGELFF.